This is a list of T cell receptor beta chains from one sample in a study of post-analysis software for immune sequencing data. TCRdb passed the PCR reads through MiXCR, listing each CDR3 protein once. Seen here are about 460,000 distinct CDR3 sequences, approximately 45% observed once, and the top ten hold over 10%. What was sequenced was blood. These receptors all stem from a girl under 18 with multiple sclerosis. Both conserved end residues are part of each CDR3. A D gene is named only where the DNA matches it firmly. A row's size may be missing; if present it is once, few, many or a size class.

J gene,V gene,clone size,D gene,CDR3 DNA,CDR3 protein
TRBJ2-7,TRBV4-1,many,TRBD2,TGTGCCAGCAGTCCCGGACTAGCGGCCTACGAGCAGTACTTC,CASSPGLAAYEQYF
TRBJ1-1,TRBV4-2,.,.,TGTGCCAGCAGCCCGACGGGGGGGAGGGATGAAGCTTTCTTT,CASSPTGGRDEAFF
TRBJ2-7,TRBV6-1,once,TRBD2,TGTGCCAGCAGTCGTATTCGGCGGGAGTATCCTGCTATCTACGAGCAGTACTTC,CASSRIRREYPAIYEQYF
TRBJ2-7,TRBV13,.,.,TGTGCCAGCAGCTGGGAGGGGGACATAGCTCCTTACGAGCAGTACTTC,CASSWEGDIAPYEQYF
TRBJ2-7,TRBV6-5,.,.,TGTGCCAGCAGTTTGGACAGTTATTCCTACGAGCAGTACTTC,CASSLDSYSYEQYF
TRBJ2-7,TRBV5-1,few,.,TGCGCCAGCAGCTGGGACAACTCCTACGAGCAGTACTTC,CASSWDNSYEQYF
TRBJ2-5,TRBV7-6,.,TRBD2,TGTGCCAGCAGCTTAGGCACTAGCGGGAGAACGGAGACCCAGTACTTC,CASSLGTSGRTETQYF
TRBJ2-7,TRBV6-2/TRBV6-3,.,.,TGTGCCAGCTTTACGCGGCAGGCCTCCTACGAGCAGTACTTC,CASFTRQASYEQYF
TRBJ2-1,TRBV29-1,.,TRBD1,TGCAGCGTCCTACAGGGGACAGGAGGCAATGAGCAGTTCTTC,CSVLQGTGGNEQFF
TRBJ2-5,TRBV20-1,few,.,TGCAGTGCTACATACGGGCAAGAGACCCAGTACTTC,CSATYGQETQYF
TRBJ1-5,TRBV29-1,.,TRBD1,TGCAGCGCCAACAGGGGGCGAGGTCAGCCCCAGCATTTT,CSANRGRGQPQHF
TRBJ2-7,TRBV7-2,.,TRBD2,TGTGCCAGCAGCCCCCAGACTAGCGGGAGTATATACGAGCAGTACTTC,CASSPQTSGSIYEQYF
TRBJ2-3,TRBV29-1,.,.,TGCAGCGTTCAAGCGTTGCTAGCCGAGTCGTATTTT,CSVQALLAESYF
TRBJ1-2,TRBV5-5,.,.,TGTGCCAGCAGCTTCAGTGAAGGCTACACCTTC,CASSFSEGYTF
TRBJ2-3,TRBV10-3,once,TRBD1,TGTGCCATCAGTGAGCCCGGACAGGGCTTCACAGATACGCAGTATTTT,CAISEPGQGFTDTQYF
TRBJ2-7,TRBV5-1,.,.,TGCGCCAGCAGACCATCGGGCCTCAACATCGACGAGCAGTACTTC,CASRPSGLNIDEQYF
TRBJ2-1,TRBV6-6,.,.,TGTGCCAGCAGTTATGCTAGGGGGAATGAGCAGTTCTTC,CASSYARGNEQFF
TRBJ2-3,TRBV4-3,.,.,TGCACCAGCAGCCAAGATACGAAGACGGCAGAGGTCACAGATACGCAGTATTTT,CTSSQDTKTAEVTDTQYF
TRBJ2-3,TRBV29-1,.,TRBD2,TGCAGCGTTGGTCAGTTAGCGGGAGGAGATACGCAGTATTTT,CSVGQLAGGDTQYF
TRBJ2-3,TRBV27,.,TRBD2,TGTGCCAGCAGTTTACCCTTGGGTAGCGGGAGCCCAGATACGCAGTATTTT,CASSLPLGSGSPDTQYF
TRBJ2-1,TRBV5-1,few,TRBD2,TGCGCCAGCAGCTTGGAGGTAGACGGGAGGGGCTCCTACAATGAGCAGTTCTTC,CASSLEVDGRGSYNEQFF
TRBJ2-1,TRBV7-2,many,.,TGTGCCAGCAGCTTAGTATTCGGGAGCTCCTACAATGAGCAGTTCTTC,CASSLVFGSSYNEQFF
TRBJ1-5,TRBV11-2,.,.,TGTGCCACCAGCCGAGGCCAAGACCTACCCCAGCATTTT,CATSRGQDLPQHF
TRBJ2-1,TRBV10-3,.,.,TGTGCCATCGGACCTGATTTAAGGTCGGGCGATGAGCAGTTCTTC,CAIGPDLRSGDEQFF